This T cell receptor beta chain appears in the sequencing data of a study of T cells in Graves' hyperthyroidism and ophthalmopathy (dated by TCRdb to between 2018 and 2021). Context from the whole study: Peripheral blood samples were taken at the time of initial diagnosis, prior to any treatment. To identify distinguishing TCR V-J signatures, a discovery cohort of 95 to 100 patients was used, comprising 43 with Graves' ophthalmopathy and some 57 with stable Graves' hyperthyroidism. Whether ophthalmopathy could be predicted prospectively was tested in an independent validation cohort made up of roughly 20 hyperthyroidism patients plus 17 patients who later progressed to ophthalmopathy. The 90 to 100 discovery patients were randomly split 7:3 into training and test sets. Thyroid tissue and blood T-cell repertoires from about six Graves' hyperthyroidism patients were also compared in the study. After sampling, hyperthyroidism patients received methimazole starting at 30 mg daily, and ophthalmopathy patients received high-dose intravenous methylprednisolone. The paper describes TCR Vbeta CDR3 sequencing of roughly 130 peripheral blood samples, made up of some 42 ophthalmopathy patients, roughly 72 hyperthyroidism patients and 17 progressor patients.

Results and caveats for the whole study, not just this receptor: Most expanded thyroid clonotypes (frequency above 0.001) were also found in blood, which suggests that blood repertoires may mirror thyroid immune responses. No statistical method was used to set the sample size in advance, and investigators knew the group allocation. A 13 V-J signature model separated ophthalmopathy from stable hyperthyroidism, with 87.88% sensitivity and approximately 81% specificity in cross-validation and 80%/75% in testing. In validation, the model predicted progression to ophthalmopathy with approximately 69% sensitivity and 72% to 85% specificity, a median of about 6 months before onset.

With regard to this clonotype: Its antigen is unknown. Within one base of it there is no much larger clone, and no base qualities were kept.

The CDR1 and CDR2 encoded by the germline V gene are SNHLY and FYNNEI. V is pared back by 6 bases and J by 9 bases, with 15 bases lying between the germline termini. The CDR3 has 13 amino acids, counting the end cysteine and phenylalanine. Left in the record is the CDR3 DNA by itself, 39 bases read in frame from the first base. Amplification of TCR beta CDR3 regions was carried out from RNA transcripts. For the first round of RT-PCR on the TCR CDR3, the HTBI primer set was used together with the Qiagen OneStep RT-PCR kit. The libraries were constructed in a second round of multiplex PCR and then size-selected and purified. The libraries were sequenced on an Illumina HiSeq2000 using paired-end 100 bp reads. The authors processed their data as follows. SOAPnuke was used to process the raw data, removing reads that contained adapters or uncalled bases, had a mean Phred below 15, or lacked an exact match to the constant primer or identifier. COPE v1.2.5 was used to merge the high-quality paired reads, and each unique nucleotide sequence was defined as a clonotype. MiTCR v1.1 was used to align the clonotypes against IMGT TRBV, TRBD and TRBJ reference segments. Analysis was restricted to V-J combinations with a frequency above 0.0001, which covered 99.2% of repertoires. A TCS score was defined as the ratio between F50 (clonal expansion) and ExV (chaos), using BLOSUM62-based TCRdist between CDR3 peptides within each V-J. Welch's t-statistics and random forest reduced 500 to 650 V-J features to roughly 13, which were used in a naive Bayes classifier (R e1071). The public reads were quality trimmed at Q25 with fastp and then assembled into clones with MiXCR by TCRdb, keeping productive beta chains. A single entry per CDR3 protein holds the most common genes and DNA from its merged rows. The V and J calls come from TCRdb's annotation, not from the publication. Here the sample has approximately 400,000 distinct CDR3 sequences; approximately 15% occur a single time. The ten largest clones take up about 30% of the sample.

Hyperthyroidism patients were newly diagnosed, had a disease duration of under 2 months, and were aged 18 to 65 years. Any patient with an uncontrolled infection, another autoimmune disease, pregnancy or lactation was excluded. Diagnoses relied on clinical symptoms, serum thyroxine and TRAb, thyroid ultrasound and orbital computed tomography. Blood from progressor patients was collected at the time of first diagnosis with hyperthyroidism, before any ophthalmopathy symptoms had appeared. PBMCs were separated from 8 to 10 ml of fresh peripheral blood using Ficoll-Paque density gradient centrifugation. Progressor patients were first diagnosed with Graves' hyperthyroidism and then developed ophthalmopathy during follow-up. Trizol reagent was used to extract total RNA, and RNA quality was then checked on an Agilent 2100 Bioanalyzer.

This receptor was taken from a woman younger than 30 with Graves' hyperthyroidism that later progressed to Graves' ophthalmopathy. The sequence joins TRBV2 to TRBJ1-5, with no confidently assigned D gene. The sample comprised blood. The CDR3 protein: CASSSDGKGPQHF. Here is the DNA: TGTGCCAGCAGCTCGGACGGAAAGGGGCCCCAGCATTTT.